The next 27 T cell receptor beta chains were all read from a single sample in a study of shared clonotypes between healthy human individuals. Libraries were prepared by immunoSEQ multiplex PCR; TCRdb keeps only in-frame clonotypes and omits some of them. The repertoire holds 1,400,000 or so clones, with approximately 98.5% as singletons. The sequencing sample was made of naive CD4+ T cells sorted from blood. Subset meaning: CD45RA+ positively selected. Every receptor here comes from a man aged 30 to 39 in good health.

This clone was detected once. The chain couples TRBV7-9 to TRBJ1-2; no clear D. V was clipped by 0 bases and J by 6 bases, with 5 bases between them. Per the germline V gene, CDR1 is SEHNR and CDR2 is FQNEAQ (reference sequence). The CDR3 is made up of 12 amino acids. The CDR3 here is CASSLAGHGYTF. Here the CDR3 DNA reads TGTGCCAGCAGCTTAGCAGGGCATGGCTACACCTTC.

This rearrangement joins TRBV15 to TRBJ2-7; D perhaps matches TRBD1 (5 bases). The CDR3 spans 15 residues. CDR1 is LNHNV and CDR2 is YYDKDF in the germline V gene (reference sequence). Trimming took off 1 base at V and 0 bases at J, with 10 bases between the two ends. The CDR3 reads CATSRGADSSYEQYF. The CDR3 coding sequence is TGTGCCACCAGCAGAGGCGCCGACAGCTCCTACGAGCAGTACTTC. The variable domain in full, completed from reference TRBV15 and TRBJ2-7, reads DAMVIQNPRYQVTQFGKPVTLSCSQTLNHNVMYWYQQKSSQAPKLLFHYYDKDFNNEADTPDNFQSRRPNTSFCFLDIRSPGLGDTAMYLCATSRGADSSYEQYFGPGTRLTVT.

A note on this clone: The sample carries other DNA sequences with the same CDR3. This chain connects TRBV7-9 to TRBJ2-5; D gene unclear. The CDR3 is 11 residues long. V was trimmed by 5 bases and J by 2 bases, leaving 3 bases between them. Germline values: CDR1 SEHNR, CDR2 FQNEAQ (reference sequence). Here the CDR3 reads CASSSQETQYF. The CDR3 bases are TGTGCCAGCAGCAGTCAAGAGACCCAGTACTTC.

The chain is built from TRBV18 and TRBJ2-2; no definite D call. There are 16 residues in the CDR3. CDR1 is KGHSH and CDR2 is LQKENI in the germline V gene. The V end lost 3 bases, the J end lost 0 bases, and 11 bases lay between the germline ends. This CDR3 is CASSPRTTANTGELFF. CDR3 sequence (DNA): TGTGCCAGCTCACCTCGGACGACTGCGAACACCGGGGAGCTGTTTTTT.

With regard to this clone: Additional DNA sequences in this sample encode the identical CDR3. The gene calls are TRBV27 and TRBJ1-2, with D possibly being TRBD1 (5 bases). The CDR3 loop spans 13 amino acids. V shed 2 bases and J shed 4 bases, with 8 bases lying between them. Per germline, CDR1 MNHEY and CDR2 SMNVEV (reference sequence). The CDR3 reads CASSLRGTYGYTF. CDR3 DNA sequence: TGTGCCAGCAGTTTACGGGGCACCTATGGCTACACCTTC.

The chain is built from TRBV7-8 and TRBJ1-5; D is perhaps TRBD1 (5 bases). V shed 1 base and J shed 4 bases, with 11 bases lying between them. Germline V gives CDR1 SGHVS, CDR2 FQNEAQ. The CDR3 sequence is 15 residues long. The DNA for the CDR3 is TGTGCCAGCAGCTTAGGACTCGGGGGGAATCAGCCCCAGCATTTT. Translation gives CASSLGLGGNQPQHF.

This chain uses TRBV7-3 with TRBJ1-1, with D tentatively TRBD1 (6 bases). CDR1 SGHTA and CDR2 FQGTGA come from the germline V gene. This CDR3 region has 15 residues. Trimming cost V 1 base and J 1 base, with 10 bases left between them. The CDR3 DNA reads TGTGCCAGCAGCTTAATGCCGGGGGCGAACACTGAAGCTTTCTTT. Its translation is CASSLMPGANTEAFF.

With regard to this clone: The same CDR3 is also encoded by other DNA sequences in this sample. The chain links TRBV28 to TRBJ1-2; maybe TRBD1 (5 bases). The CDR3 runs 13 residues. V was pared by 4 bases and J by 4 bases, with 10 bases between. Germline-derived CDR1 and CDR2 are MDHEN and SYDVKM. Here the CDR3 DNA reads TGTGCCAGCAGTTCTACCGGGACCTATGGCTACACCTTC. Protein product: CASSSTGTYGYTF.

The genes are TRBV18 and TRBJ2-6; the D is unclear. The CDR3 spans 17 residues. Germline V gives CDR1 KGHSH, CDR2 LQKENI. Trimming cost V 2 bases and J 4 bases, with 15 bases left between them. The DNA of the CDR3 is TGTGCCAGCTCACCAACTGAGACTGCCTCAGGGGCCAACGTCCTGACTTTC. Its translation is CASSPTETASGANVLTF.

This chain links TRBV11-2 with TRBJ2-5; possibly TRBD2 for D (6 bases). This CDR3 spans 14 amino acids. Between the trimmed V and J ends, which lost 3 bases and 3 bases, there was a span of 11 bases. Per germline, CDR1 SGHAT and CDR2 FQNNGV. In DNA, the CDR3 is TGTGCCAGCAGCTTCCGGGACTCTGAAGAGACCCAGTACTTC. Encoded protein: CASSFRDSEETQYF.

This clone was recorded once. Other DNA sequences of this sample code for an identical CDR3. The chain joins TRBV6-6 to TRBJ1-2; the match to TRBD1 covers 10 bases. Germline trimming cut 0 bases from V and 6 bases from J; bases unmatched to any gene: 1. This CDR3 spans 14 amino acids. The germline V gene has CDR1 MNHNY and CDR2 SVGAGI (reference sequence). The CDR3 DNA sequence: TGTGCCAGCAGTTACTCGACAGGGGGCGATGGCTACACCTTC. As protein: CASSYSTGGDGYTF.

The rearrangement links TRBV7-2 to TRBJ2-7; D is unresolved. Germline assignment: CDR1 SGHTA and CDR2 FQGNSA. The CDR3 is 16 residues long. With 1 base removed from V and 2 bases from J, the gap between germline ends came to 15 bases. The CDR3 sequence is CASSLGGPKRPYEQYF. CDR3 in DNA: TGTGCCAGCAGCTTAGGTGGGCCAAAAAGGCCCTACGAGCAGTACTTC.

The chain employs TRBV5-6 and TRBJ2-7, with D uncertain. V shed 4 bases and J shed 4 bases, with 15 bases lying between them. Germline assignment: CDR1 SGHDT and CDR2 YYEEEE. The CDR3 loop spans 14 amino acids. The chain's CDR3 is CASSRVAGRYEQYF. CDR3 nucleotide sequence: TGTGCCAGCAGCCGAGTGGCAGGCCGTTACGAGCAGTACTTC. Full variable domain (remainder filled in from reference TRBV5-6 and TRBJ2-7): DAGVTQSPTHLIKTRGQQVTLRCSPKSGHDTVSWYQQALGQGPQFIFQYYEEEERQRGNFPDRFSGHQFPNYSSELNVNALLLGDSALYLCASSRVAGRYEQYFGPGTRLTVT.

CDR3 in amino acids: CASSYDWGRLAGRTDTQYF. CDR3 nucleotide sequence: TGTGCCAGCAGTTATGACTGGGGACGGCTAGCGGGACGCACAGATACGCAGTATTTT. The chain carries TRBV7-4 and TRBJ2-3; 9 bases match TRBD2. V shed 6 bases, J shed 1 base, and the junction held 17 bases outside the gene matches. This CDR3 region has 19 residues. Germline CDR1 reads SGHVT; CDR2 reads SQSDAQ.

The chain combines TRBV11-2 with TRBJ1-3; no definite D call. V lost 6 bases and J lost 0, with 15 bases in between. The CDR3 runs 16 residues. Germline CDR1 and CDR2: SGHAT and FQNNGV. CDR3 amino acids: CASRRDRGNSGNTIYF. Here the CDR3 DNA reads TGTGCCAGCAGGCGAGATCGAGGGAACTCTGGAAACACCATATATTTT.

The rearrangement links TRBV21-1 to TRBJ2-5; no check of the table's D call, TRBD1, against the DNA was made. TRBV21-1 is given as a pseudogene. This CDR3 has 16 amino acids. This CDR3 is CASGLAGGRGSGTQYF. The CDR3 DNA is TGTGCCAGCGGATTAGCCGGCGGCAGGGGGTCAGGGACCCAGTACTTC.

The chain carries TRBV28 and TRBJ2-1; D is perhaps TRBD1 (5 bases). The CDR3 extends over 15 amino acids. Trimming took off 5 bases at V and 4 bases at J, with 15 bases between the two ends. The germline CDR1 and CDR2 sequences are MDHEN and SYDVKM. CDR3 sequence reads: CASSQGPFLYNEQFF. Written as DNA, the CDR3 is TGTGCCAGCAGTCAGGGCCCATTCTTATACAATGAGCAGTTCTTC.

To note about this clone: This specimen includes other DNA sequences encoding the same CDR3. The CDR3 sequence: CASSLAAGELFF. The CDR3 DNA sequence: TGTGCCAGCAGCTTAGCTGCGGGGGAGCTGTTTTTT. The chain has TRBV11-2 and TRBJ2-2; D is undetermined. V was shortened by 1 base and J by 8 bases, with 5 bases between the two germline ends. Germline V lookup: CDR1 SGHAT, CDR2 FQNNGV. This CDR3 has 12 residues.

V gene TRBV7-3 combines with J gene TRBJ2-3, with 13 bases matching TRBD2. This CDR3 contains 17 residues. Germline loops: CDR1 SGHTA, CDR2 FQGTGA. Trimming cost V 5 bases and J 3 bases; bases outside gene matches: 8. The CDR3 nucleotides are TGTGCCAGCAGCCTAGGACTAGCGGGAGTCGGAACAGATACGCAGTATTTT. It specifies CASSLGLAGVGTDTQYF.

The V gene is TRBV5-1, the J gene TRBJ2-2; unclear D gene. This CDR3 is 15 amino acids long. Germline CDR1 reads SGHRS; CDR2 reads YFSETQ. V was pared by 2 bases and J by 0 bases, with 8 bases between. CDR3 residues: CASSFPHSNTGELFF. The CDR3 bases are TGCGCCAGCAGCTTCCCACACTCGAACACCGGGGAGCTGTTTTTT. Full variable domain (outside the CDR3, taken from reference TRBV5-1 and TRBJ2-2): KAGVTQTPRYLIKTRGQQVTLSCSPISGHRSVSWYQQTPGQGLQFLFEYFSETQRNKGNFPGRFSGRQFSNSRSEMNVSTLELGDSALYLCASSFPHSNTGELFFGEGSRLTVL.

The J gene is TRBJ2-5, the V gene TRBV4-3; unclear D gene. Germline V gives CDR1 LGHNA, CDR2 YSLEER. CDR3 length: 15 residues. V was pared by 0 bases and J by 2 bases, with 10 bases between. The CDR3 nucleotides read TGCGCCAGCAGCCAAGATTTCAGGCCACAAGAGACCCAGTACTTC. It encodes CASSQDFRPQETQYF.

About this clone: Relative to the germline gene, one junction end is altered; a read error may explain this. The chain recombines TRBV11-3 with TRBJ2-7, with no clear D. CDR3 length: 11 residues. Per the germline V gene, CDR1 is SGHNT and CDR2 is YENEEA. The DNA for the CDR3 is TGTGCCAGCAGCTTACACGGTCTGGACGACTTC. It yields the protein CASSLHGLDDF.

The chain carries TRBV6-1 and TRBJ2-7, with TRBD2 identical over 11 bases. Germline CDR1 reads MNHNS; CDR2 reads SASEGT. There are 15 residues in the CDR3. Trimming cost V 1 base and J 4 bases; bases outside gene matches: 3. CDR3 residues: CASSEGLAGLYEQYF. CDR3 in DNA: TGTGCCAGCAGTGAAGGACTAGCGGGGCTATACGAGCAGTACTTC.

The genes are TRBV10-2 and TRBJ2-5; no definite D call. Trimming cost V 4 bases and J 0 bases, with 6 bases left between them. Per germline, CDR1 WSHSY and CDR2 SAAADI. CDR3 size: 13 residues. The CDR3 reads CASSVPYQETQYF. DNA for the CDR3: TGCGCCAGCAGTGTCCCGTACCAAGAGACCCAGTACTTC.

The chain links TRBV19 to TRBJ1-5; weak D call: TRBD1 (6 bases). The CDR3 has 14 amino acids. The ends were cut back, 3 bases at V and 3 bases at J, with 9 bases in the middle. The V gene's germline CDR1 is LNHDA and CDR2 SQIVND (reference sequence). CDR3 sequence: CASSIRQANQPQHF. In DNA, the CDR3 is TGTGCCAGTAGTATTAGACAGGCCAATCAGCCCCAGCATTTT.

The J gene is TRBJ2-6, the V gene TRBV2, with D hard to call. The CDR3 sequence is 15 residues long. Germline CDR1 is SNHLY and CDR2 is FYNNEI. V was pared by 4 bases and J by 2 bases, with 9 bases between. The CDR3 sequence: CASSALGTGANVLTF. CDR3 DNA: TGTGCCAGCAGTGCGCTAGGTACTGGGGCCAACGTCCTGACTTTC.

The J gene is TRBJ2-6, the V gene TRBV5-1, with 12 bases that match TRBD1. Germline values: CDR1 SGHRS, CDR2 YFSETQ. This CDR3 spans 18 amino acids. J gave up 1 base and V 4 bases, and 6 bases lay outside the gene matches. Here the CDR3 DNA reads TGCGCCAGCAGCGGCTGGGGACAGGGGGCATCTGGGGCCAACGTCCTGACTTTC. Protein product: CASSGWGQGASGANVLTF.